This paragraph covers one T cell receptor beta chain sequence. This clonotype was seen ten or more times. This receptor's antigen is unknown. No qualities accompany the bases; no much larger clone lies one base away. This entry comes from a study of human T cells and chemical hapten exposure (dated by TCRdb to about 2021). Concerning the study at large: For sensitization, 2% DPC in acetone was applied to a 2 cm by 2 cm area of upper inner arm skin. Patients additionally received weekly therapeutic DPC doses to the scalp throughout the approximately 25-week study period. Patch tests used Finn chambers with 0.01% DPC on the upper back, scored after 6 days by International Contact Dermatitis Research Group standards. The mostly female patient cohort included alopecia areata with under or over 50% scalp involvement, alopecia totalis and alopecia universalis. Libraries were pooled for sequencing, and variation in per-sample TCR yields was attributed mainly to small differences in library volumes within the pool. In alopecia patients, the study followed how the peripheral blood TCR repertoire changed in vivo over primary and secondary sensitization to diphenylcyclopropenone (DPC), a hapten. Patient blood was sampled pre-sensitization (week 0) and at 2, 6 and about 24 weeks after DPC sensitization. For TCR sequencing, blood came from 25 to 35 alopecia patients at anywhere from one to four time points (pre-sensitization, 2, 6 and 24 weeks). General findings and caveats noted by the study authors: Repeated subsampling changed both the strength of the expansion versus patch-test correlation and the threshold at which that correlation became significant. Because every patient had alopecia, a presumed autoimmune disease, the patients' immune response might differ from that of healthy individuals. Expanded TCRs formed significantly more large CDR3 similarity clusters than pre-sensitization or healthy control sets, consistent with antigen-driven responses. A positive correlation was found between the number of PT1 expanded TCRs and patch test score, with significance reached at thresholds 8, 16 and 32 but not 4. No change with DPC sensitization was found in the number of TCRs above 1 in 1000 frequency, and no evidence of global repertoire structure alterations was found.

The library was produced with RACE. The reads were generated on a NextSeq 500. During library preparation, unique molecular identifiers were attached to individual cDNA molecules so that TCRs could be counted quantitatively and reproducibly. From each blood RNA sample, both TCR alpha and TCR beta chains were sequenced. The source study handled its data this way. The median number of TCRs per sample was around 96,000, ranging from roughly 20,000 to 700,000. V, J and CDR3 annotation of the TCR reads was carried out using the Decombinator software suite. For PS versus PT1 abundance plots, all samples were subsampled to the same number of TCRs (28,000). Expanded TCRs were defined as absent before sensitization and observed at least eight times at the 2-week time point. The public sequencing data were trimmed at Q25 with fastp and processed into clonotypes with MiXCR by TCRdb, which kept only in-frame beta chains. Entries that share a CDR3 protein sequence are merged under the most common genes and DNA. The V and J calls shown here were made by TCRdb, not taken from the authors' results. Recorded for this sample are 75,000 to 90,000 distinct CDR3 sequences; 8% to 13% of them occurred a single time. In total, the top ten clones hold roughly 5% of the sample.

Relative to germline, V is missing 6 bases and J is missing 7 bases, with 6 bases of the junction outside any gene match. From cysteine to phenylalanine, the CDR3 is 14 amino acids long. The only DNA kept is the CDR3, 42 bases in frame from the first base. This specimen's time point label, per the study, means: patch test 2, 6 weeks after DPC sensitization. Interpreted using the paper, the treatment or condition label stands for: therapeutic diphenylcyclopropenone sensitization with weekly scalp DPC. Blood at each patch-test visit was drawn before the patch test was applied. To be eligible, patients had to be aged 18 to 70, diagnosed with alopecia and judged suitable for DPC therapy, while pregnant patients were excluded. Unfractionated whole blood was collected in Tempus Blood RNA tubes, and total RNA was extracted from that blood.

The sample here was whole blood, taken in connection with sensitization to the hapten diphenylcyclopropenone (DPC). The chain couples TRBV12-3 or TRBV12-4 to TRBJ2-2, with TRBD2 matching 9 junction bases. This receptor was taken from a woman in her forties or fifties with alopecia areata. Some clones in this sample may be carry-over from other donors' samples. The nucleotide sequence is TGTGCCAGCAGCATAGCGGGAGATTTCGGGGAGCTGTTTTTT. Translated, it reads CASSIAGDFGELFF.